This T cell receptor beta chain comes out of a study of CD8+ T cells in alopecia areata. The treatment here: oral pan-JAK inhibitor, 5-10 mg twice daily. cDNA reverse transcribed from extracted RNA served as the sequencing template. Using immunoSEQ multiplex PCR, the repertoire was profiled, and TCRdb retains in-frame clones only, with some absent. The table lists about 210,000 clones, around 65% of them singletons. V lost 5 bases to trimming and J lost 4 bases, with 9 bases between them. CDR3 length: 14 amino acids. Germline values: CDR1 KGHSH, CDR2 LQKENI. The starting material was CD4+ T cells sorted from blood, obtained at week 4, from a patient treated with tofacitinib. This TCR derives from a human donor with alopecia areata. The chain links TRBV18 to TRBJ1-6; D not certain. In DNA, the CDR3 is TGTGCCAGCTCAACACAGCGTTATAATTCACCCCTCCACTTT. The encoded protein is CASSTQRYNSPLHF.